One sample yielded the 3 T cell receptor beta chains listed below, sequenced in a study of radiation and T cells in renal cell carcinoma. Only in-frame clones appear in the TCRdb table, and some are missing; sequencing was by immunoSEQ multiplex PCR. The sample yields about 95,000 clones, 65% to 90% seen once. The time point denotes: baseline pretreatment blood. Treatment meaning: 15 Gy SBRT to primary tumor, nephrectomy 4 weeks later. The starting material was blood, obtained from a patient whose treatment included radiotherapy and nephrectomy. The receptors here all came from a man between 45 and 60 years old with renal cell carcinoma.

About this clone: The DNA is left out, because the CDR3 cannot be placed on it with certainty; the CDR3 is given as TCRdb lists it. The chain joins TRBV10-3 to TRBJ2-2. Counting both end residues, the CDR3 totals 13 amino acids. In germline, CDR1 is ENHRY, CDR2 SYGVKD. The CDR3 spells CAISDFGAGELFF.

V gene TRBV27 combines with J gene TRBJ2-1; D is uncertain. The CDR3 is 14 amino acids. V was trimmed by 3 bases and J by 4 bases, leaving 10 bases between them. Looked up from germline, CDR1 is MNHEY and CDR2 is SMNVEV (reference sequence). The CDR3 loop is CASSFLGGYNEQFF. The CDR3 bases are TGTGCCAGCAGTTTTCTTGGCGGATACAATGAGCAGTTCTTC.

The chain couples TRBV9 to TRBJ2-7; D perhaps matches TRBD1 (7 bases). CDR1 is SGDLS, CDR2 YYNGEE, per germline. V lost 3 bases and J 7 bases, leaving 14 bases between the germline ends. The CDR3 loop spans 13 amino acids. The CDR3 here is CASSADREEEQYF. CDR3 in DNA: TGTGCCAGCAGCGCCGACAGGGAGGAAGAGCAGTACTTC.